The 8 T cell receptor beta chains listed next were all sequenced from one sample in a study of T cell responses to AZD1222 COVID-19 vaccine. Clones were read by immunoSEQ multiplex PCR, and TCRdb kept only the in-frame ones, dropping some. This sample has around 73,000 clones, with about 88% found just once. This material consisted of peripheral blood, taken 28 days after the second AZD1222 dose. These receptors all come from an adult who received the AZD1222 COVID-19 vaccine.

In this sample, this clone turned up once. The chain uses TRBV4-3 and TRBJ1-2; D remains unclear. Per the germline V gene, CDR1 is LGHNA and CDR2 is YSLEER. Trimming stripped 0 bases from V and 7 bases from J, with 6 bases between. The CDR3 has 12 residues. CDR3 nucleotides: TGCGCCAGCAGCCAAGAGGACGGTGGCTACACCTTC. As protein: CASSQEDGGYTF.

This rearrangement joins TRBV6-5 to TRBJ1-2; D is unresolved. Germline CDR1 is MNHEY and CDR2 is SVGAGI. The CDR3 contains 15 residues. V dropped 6 bases and J dropped 5 bases, with 19 bases sitting between them. The CDR3: CASSLGRQTPYGYTF. DNA for the CDR3: TGTGCCAGCAGCCTCGGGCGCCAGACCCCTTATGGCTACACCTTC.

V and J are TRBV25-1 and TRBJ1-1; D might be TRBD1 (5 bases). V lost 1 base and J 5 bases, leaving 23 bases between the germline ends. The CDR3 loop spans 18 amino acids. Germline V gene lookup returns CDR1 MGHDK and CDR2 SYGVNS. CDR3 in DNA: TGTGCCAGCAGTGAATTCCGATTCCGCAAGGGGCGCGAGACTGAAGCTTTCTTT. Protein: CASSEFRFRKGRETEAFF. Using reference TRBV25-1 and TRBJ1-1 for the parts outside the CDR3, the full variable domain is EADIYQTPRYLVIGTGKKITLECSQTMGHDKMYWYQQDPGMELHLIHYSYGVNSTEKGDLSSESTVSRIRTEHFPLTLESARPSHTSQYLCASSEFRFRKGRETEAFFGQGTRLTVV.

The chain couples TRBV19 to TRBJ1-1; the D is unclear. Looked up from germline, CDR1 is LNHDA and CDR2 is SQIVND (reference sequence). The CDR3 extends over 15 amino acids. Trimming shortened V by 4 bases and J by 4 bases, and 16 bases separated the two germline ends. The CDR3 loop is CASSRGLGAGTEAFF. Written as DNA, the CDR3 is TGTGCCAGTAGTAGAGGACTGGGAGCGGGCACTGAAGCTTTCTTT.

The chain uses TRBV5-1 and TRBJ1-4, with 7 nucleotides matching TRBD1. The germline gives CDR1 SGHRS, CDR2 YFSETQ. The CDR3 has 14 amino acids. The trim removed 0 bases at V and 6 bases at J, leaving 2 bases unmatched. This CDR3 reads CASSLEGQYEKLFF. CDR3 DNA sequence: TGCGCCAGCAGCTTGGAGGGACAGTATGAAAAACTGTTTTTT.

This clone was picked up one time. This rearrangement joins TRBV7-3 to TRBJ1-5; tentative D call: TRBD1 (6 bases). This CDR3 spans 15 amino acids. Germline V gene data show CDR1 as SGHTA and CDR2 as FQGTGA. The V end lost 6 bases, the J end lost 2 bases, and 14 bases lay between the germline ends. As DNA, the CDR3 is TGTGCCAGCAGACATTTCGACAGGTGCAATCAGCCCCAGCATTTT. As protein: CASRHFDRCNQPQHF.

The gene calls are TRBV9 and TRBJ1-2, with D hard to call. The CDR3 consists of 13 residues. V dropped 0 bases and J dropped 2 bases, with 5 bases sitting between them. Germline CDR1 and CDR2: SGDLS and YYNGEE. CDR3 sequence (DNA): TGTGCCAGCAGCGTAGGAGAGAACTATGGCTACACCTTC. It specifies CASSVGENYGYTF.

The chain couples TRBV19 to TRBJ2-5, with 8 bases matching TRBD2. The germline CDR1 and CDR2 sequences are LNHDA and SQIVND (reference sequence). The CDR3 has 13 amino acids. V lost 7 bases, J lost 5 bases, and 6 bases stayed unmatched. DNA of the CDR3: TGTGCCAGTACCCCGGGGGGGTTTGAGACCCAGTACTTC. Its protein product is CASTPGGFETQYF. Full variable domain (remainder filled in from reference TRBV19 and TRBJ2-5): DGGITQSPKYLFRKEGQNVTLSCEQNLNHDAMYWYRQDPGQGLRLIYYSQIVNDFQKGDIAEGYSVSREKKESFPLTVTSAQKNPTAFYLCASTPGGFETQYFGPGTRLLVL.